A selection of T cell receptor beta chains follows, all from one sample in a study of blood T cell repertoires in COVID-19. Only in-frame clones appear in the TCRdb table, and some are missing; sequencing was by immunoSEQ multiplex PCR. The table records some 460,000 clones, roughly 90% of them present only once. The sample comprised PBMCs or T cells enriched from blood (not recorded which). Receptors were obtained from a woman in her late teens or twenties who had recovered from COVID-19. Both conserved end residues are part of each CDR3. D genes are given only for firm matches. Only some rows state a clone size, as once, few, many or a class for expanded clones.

CDR3 DNA: TGTGCCACCCGGACAGGGGGCGGAACTGAAGCTTTCTTT; CDR3 protein: CATRTGGGTEAFF; V gene: TRBV19; clone size: -; J gene: TRBJ1-1; D gene: TRBD1
CDR3 DNA: TGTGCCAGCGCGACCCGGACAGGGAATGAAAAACTGTTTTTT; CDR3 protein: CASATRTGNEKLFF; V gene: TRBV7-9; clone size: -; J gene: TRBJ1-4; D gene: TRBD1
CDR3 DNA: TGCGCCAGCAGTGAGATCCCGAACTATGGCTACACCTTC; CDR3 protein: CASSEIPNYGYTF; V gene: TRBV10-2; clone size: -; J gene: TRBJ1-2; D gene: -
CDR3 DNA: TGTGCCAGCAGCCCTGGGACAGGGGGCTCCGGGGAGCTGTTTTTT; CDR3 protein: CASSPGTGGSGELFF; V gene: TRBV7-9; clone size: -; J gene: TRBJ2-2; D gene: TRBD1
CDR3 DNA: TGTGCCAGCAGTGAATCAGTAGGAGCAATAGATACGCAGTATTTT; CDR3 protein: CASSESVGAIDTQYF; V gene: TRBV6-1; clone size: -; J gene: TRBJ2-3; D gene: -
CDR3 DNA: TGTGCCAGCAGTTTCGGACAGCACACTGAAGCTTTCTTT; CDR3 protein: CASSFGQHTEAFF; V gene: TRBV12-3/TRBV12-4; clone size: -; J gene: TRBJ1-1; D gene: -
CDR3 DNA: TGTGCCAGCTCACCGGACAGGTCGAACACCGGGGAGCTGTTTTTT; CDR3 protein: CASSPDRSNTGELFF; V gene: TRBV18; clone size: few; J gene: TRBJ2-2; D gene: TRBD1
CDR3 DNA: TGTGCCTGGACCGAGGGACACTCCAATCAGCCCCAGCATTTT; CDR3 protein: CAWTEGHSNQPQHF; V gene: TRBV30; clone size: -; J gene: TRBJ1-5; D gene: -
CDR3 DNA: TGTGCCAGGACCACGCCCGCGGGACTTTTCTATGGCTACACCTTC; CDR3 protein: CARTTPAGLFYGYTF; V gene: TRBV2; clone size: -; J gene: TRBJ1-2; D gene: -
CDR3 DNA: TGTGCCAGCAGCTTAGGGGACACTAGCACAGATACGCAGTATTTT; CDR3 protein: CASSLGDTSTDTQYF; V gene: TRBV7-9; clone size: -; J gene: TRBJ2-3; D gene: -
CDR3 DNA: TGTGCCAGCAGCCCACCGACAGGAAGAGCTTTCTTT; CDR3 protein: CASSPPTGRAFF; V gene: TRBV12-3/TRBV12-4; clone size: -; J gene: TRBJ1-1; D gene: -
CDR3 DNA: TGCGCCAGCAGCCAAGATAACAGAAAACTGTTTTTT; CDR3 protein: CASSQDNRKLFF; V gene: TRBV4-1; clone size: -; J gene: TRBJ1-4; D gene: -
CDR3 DNA: TGTGCCAGCAGCCAAGGGGTGGCAGACGGGACTGAAGCTTTCTTT; CDR3 protein: CASSQGVADGTEAFF; V gene: TRBV3-1/TRBV3-2; clone size: -; J gene: TRBJ1-1; D gene: -
CDR3 DNA: TGTGCCAGCAGTGAATCGGACAGGGAAGAGACCCAGTACTTC; CDR3 protein: CASSESDREETQYF; V gene: TRBV6-1; clone size: -; J gene: TRBJ2-5; D gene: TRBD1
CDR3 DNA: TGCGCCAGCAGCCAAGTAAGCCACTCACAAGAGACCCAGTACTTC; CDR3 protein: CASSQVSHSQETQYF; V gene: TRBV4-1; clone size: -; J gene: TRBJ2-5; D gene: -
CDR3 DNA: TGTGCCTGGAGTGACCCCGGGGGGACTAATGAAAAACTGTTTTTT; CDR3 protein: CAWSDPGGTNEKLFF; V gene: TRBV30; clone size: once; J gene: TRBJ1-4; D gene: -
CDR3 DNA: TGTGCCAGCAGTGAGATAAGTGGCATCACTGAAGCTTTCTTT; CDR3 protein: CASSEISGITEAFF; V gene: TRBV6-1; clone size: -; J gene: TRBJ1-1; D gene: -
CDR3 DNA: TGCAGCGCCGGACTCGGACAGGGCTATGGCTACACCTTC; CDR3 protein: CSAGLGQGYGYTF; V gene: TRBV29-1; clone size: once; J gene: TRBJ1-2; D gene: TRBD1
CDR3 DNA: TGTGCCAGCAGCTTATCTGGGACAGGGAACTATGGCTACACCTTC; CDR3 protein: CASSLSGTGNYGYTF; V gene: TRBV25-1; clone size: -; J gene: TRBJ1-2; D gene: TRBD1
CDR3 DNA: TGTGCCAGCAGCTATCGATTCCACCGGGACAGGGAGGACGAGCAGTACTTC; CDR3 protein: CASSYRFHRDREDEQYF; V gene: TRBV5-6; clone size: -; J gene: TRBJ2-7; D gene: TRBD1
CDR3 DNA: TGCGCCAGCAGCTTGGCTGGCCCTACTGAAGCTTTCTTT; CDR3 protein: CASSLAGPTEAFF; V gene: TRBV5-1; clone size: -; J gene: TRBJ1-1; D gene: -
CDR3 DNA: TGTGCCTGGAGATACTGGTACGCGGGGGGAAACACAGATACGCAGTATTTT; CDR3 protein: CAWRYWYAGGNTDTQYF; V gene: TRBV30; clone size: once; J gene: TRBJ2-3; D gene: TRBD2
CDR3 DNA: TGTGCCAGCAGTTCCCCCCGGGAAGGTCCGGGCTACGAGCAGTACTTC; CDR3 protein: CASSSPREGPGYEQYF; V gene: TRBV6-7; clone size: -; J gene: TRBJ2-7; D gene: -
CDR3 DNA: TGTGCCAGCAGTGTTGACGGGACAGGGGTGGGAAACACCATATATTTT; CDR3 protein: CASSVDGTGVGNTIYF; V gene: TRBV2; clone size: -; J gene: TRBJ1-3; D gene: TRBD1
CDR3 DNA: TGTGCCTGGACCCTGGACAGCTACAATGAGCAGTTCTTC; CDR3 protein: CAWTLDSYNEQFF; V gene: TRBV30; clone size: -; J gene: TRBJ2-1; D gene: -
CDR3 DNA: TGTGCCAGCAGCCCTTCGAAGGGGGGGGACACCGGGGAGCTGTTTTTT; CDR3 protein: CASSPSKGGDTGELFF; V gene: TRBV5-4; clone size: once; J gene: TRBJ2-2; D gene: -
CDR3 DNA: TGTGCCAGCAGCCGGGACAGCTTAAGTAATTCACCCCTCCACTTT; CDR3 protein: CASSRDSLSNSPLHF; V gene: TRBV2; clone size: -; J gene: TRBJ1-6; D gene: TRBD1
CDR3 DNA: TGCGCCAGCAGATTACCTCAGGGATCAGAGACCCAGTACTTC; CDR3 protein: CASRLPQGSETQYF; V gene: TRBV5-1; clone size: -; J gene: TRBJ2-5; D gene: -